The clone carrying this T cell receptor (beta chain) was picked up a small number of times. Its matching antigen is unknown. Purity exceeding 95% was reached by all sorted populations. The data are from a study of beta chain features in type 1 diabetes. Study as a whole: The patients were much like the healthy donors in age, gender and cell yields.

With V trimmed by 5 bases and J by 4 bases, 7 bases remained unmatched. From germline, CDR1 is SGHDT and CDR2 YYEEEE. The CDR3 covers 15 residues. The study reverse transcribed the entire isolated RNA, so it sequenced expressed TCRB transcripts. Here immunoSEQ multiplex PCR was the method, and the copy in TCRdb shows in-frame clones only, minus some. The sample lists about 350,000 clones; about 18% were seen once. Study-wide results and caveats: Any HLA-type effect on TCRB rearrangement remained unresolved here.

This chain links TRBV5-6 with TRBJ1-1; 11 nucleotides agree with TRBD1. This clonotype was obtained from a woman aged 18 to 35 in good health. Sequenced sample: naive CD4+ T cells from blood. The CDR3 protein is CASSMDRGRGTEAFF. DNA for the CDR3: TGTGCCAGCAGTATGGACAGGGGGCGCGGCACTGAAGCTTTCTTT.